Listed below are T cell receptor beta chains from one sample, sequenced in a study of T cells in Graves' hyperthyroidism and ophthalmopathy. Using its own MiXCR run on the multiplex PCR reads, TCRdb lists one record per CDR3 protein. The repertoire holds 350,000 or so distinct CDR3 sequences, with 15% to 20% as singletons. Sequenced sample: blood. All receptors derive from a woman in her 50s with Graves' hyperthyroidism. Both conserved end residues are part of each CDR3. Fields, in order: D gene, clone size, J gene, V gene, CDR3 DNA, CDR3 protein. D genes are given only for firm matches. Only part of the rows carry a size: once, few, many, or a class if the clone is expanded.

d_call: NA; clone_size: few; j_call: TRBJ2-7; v_call: TRBV2; cdr3_nt: TGTGCCACCTGGAGCCAGACCTCCTACGAGCAGTACTTC; cdr3_aa: CATWSQTSYEQYF
d_call: NA; clone_size: many; j_call: TRBJ1-1; v_call: TRBV3-1; cdr3_nt: TGTGCCAGCAGCCACTCAGTTGGAAACACTGAAGCTTTCTTT; cdr3_aa: CASSHSVGNTEAFF
d_call: NA; clone_size: NA; j_call: TRBJ1-2; v_call: TRBV5-5; cdr3_nt: TGTGCCAGCAGCCTTAATTCTAACTATGGCTACACCTTC; cdr3_aa: CASSLNSNYGYTF
d_call: NA; clone_size: NA; j_call: TRBJ2-3; v_call: TRBV30; cdr3_nt: TGTGCCTGGACTCCAACCAGGCGATATAGCACAGATACGCAGTATTTT; cdr3_aa: CAWTPTRRYSTDTQYF
d_call: NA; clone_size: NA; j_call: TRBJ1-4; v_call: TRBV5-1; cdr3_nt: TGCGCCAGCAGCAAGTCGGGCGATCCCGGTGAAAAACTGTTTTTT; cdr3_aa: CASSKSGDPGEKLFF
d_call: TRBD1; clone_size: few; j_call: TRBJ2-4; v_call: TRBV7-9; cdr3_nt: TGTGCCAGCAGCCCACGGGACAGGGAAAACATTCAGTACTTC; cdr3_aa: CASSPRDRENIQYF
d_call: NA; clone_size: many; j_call: TRBJ2-3; v_call: TRBV24-1; cdr3_nt: TGTGCCACCAGTGATTCGACAGGAATGGAAGATACGCAGTATTTT; cdr3_aa: CATSDSTGMEDTQYF
d_call: NA; clone_size: NA; j_call: TRBJ1-6; v_call: TRBV5-6; cdr3_nt: TGTGCCAGCAGCTTTGCACAGCCCTATAATTCACCCCTCCACTTT; cdr3_aa: CASSFAQPYNSPLHF
d_call: NA; clone_size: many; j_call: TRBJ2-3; v_call: TRBV7-2; cdr3_nt: TGTGCCAGCAGCTTTGGGACAACCGATACGCAGTATTTT; cdr3_aa: CASSFGTTDTQYF
d_call: NA; clone_size: few; j_call: TRBJ1-6; v_call: TRBV6-1; cdr3_nt: TGTGCCAGCAGCCCCAGGGAACGGTCACCCCTCCACTTT; cdr3_aa: CASSPRERSPLHF
d_call: NA; clone_size: many; j_call: TRBJ2-2; v_call: TRBV30; cdr3_nt: TGTGCCTGGAGTTTCGGCGCGAACACCGGGGAGCTGTTTTTT; cdr3_aa: CAWSFGANTGELFF
d_call: TRBD1; clone_size: NA; j_call: TRBJ1-1; v_call: TRBV6-9; cdr3_nt: TGTGCCAGCAGTTCCCCGGACAGGGTATACGGAGCTTTCTTT; cdr3_aa: CASSSPDRVYGAFF
d_call: TRBD2; clone_size: many; j_call: TRBJ2-5; v_call: TRBV11-2; cdr3_nt: TGTGCCAGCGCTACTGGACTCGGGGGGAAATCGGAGACCCAGTACTTC; cdr3_aa: CASATGLGGKSETQYF
d_call: NA; clone_size: many; j_call: TRBJ2-2; v_call: TRBV3-1; cdr3_nt: TGTGCCAGCAGCCACTCTGGGACCGGGGAGCTGTTTTTT; cdr3_aa: CASSHSGTGELFF
d_call: NA; clone_size: NA; j_call: TRBJ2-4; v_call: TRBV28; cdr3_nt: TGTGCCAGCAGCCCCGTTAGAAGGAACATTCAGTACTTC; cdr3_aa: CASSPVRRNIQYF
d_call: TRBD2; clone_size: NA; j_call: TRBJ2-2; v_call: TRBV12-3/TRBV12-4; cdr3_nt: TGTGCCAGCAGTTTCCCTCTCGAGCGGGGGGGAGGCGGGGAGCTGTTTTTT; cdr3_aa: CASSFPLERGGGGELFF
d_call: TRBD1; clone_size: many; j_call: TRBJ1-1; v_call: TRBV3-1; cdr3_nt: TGTGCCAGCAGCCAAAGAGGGACAGCAATCGGTGAAGCTTTCTTT; cdr3_aa: CASSQRGTAIGEAFF
d_call: NA; clone_size: many; j_call: TRBJ1-5; v_call: TRBV5-1; cdr3_nt: TGCGCCAGCAGCCCAGCAGGGGTGGATCAGCCCCAGCATTTT; cdr3_aa: CASSPAGVDQPQHF